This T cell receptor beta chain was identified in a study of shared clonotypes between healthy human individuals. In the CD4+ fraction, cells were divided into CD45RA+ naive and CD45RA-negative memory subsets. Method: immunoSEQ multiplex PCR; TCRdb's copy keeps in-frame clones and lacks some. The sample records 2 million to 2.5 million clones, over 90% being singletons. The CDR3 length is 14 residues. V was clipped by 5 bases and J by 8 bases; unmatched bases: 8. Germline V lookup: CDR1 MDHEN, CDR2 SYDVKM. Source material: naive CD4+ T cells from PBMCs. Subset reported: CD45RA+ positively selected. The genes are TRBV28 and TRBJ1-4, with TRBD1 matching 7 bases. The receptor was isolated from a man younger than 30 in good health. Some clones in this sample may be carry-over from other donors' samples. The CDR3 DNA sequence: TGTGCCAGCAGTCATTCACAGGGGATCGAAAAACTGTTTTTT. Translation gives CASSHSQGIEKLFF.